This T cell receptor (beta chain) was captured by sequencing in a study of prognosis after radiotherapy for stage I lung cancer. Unmatched junction bases numbered 5, after V lost 1 base and J lost 4 bases. Germline V gene data show CDR1 as SGHNT and CDR2 as YENEEA. The CDR3 has 16 residues. With two-round multiplex PCR, TCR beta CDR3 sequences were amplified from genomic DNA. Each TRBV and TRBJ gene had its own primer in the first PCR round. Second-round PCR employed universal primers. One entry per CDR3 protein, called by TCRdb with MiXCR from the multiplex PCR reads. The table has 30,000 to 35,000 distinct CDR3 sequences, roughly 52% seen once. As for this clonotype: Its antigen is undetermined.

The study's findings and limits: Patients with and without metastases reportedly differed in TRBV and TRBJ gene usage frequencies. With medians of about 10,000 versus 6,900, unique TCR clone counts fell after stereotactic body radiation therapy.

Source: PBMCs, taken before or after stereotactic body radiation therapy (not recorded which). The clonotype originates from a donor aged 50 or older with non-small cell lung cancer. The V call is TRBV11-3, the J call TRBJ2-1, with TRBD2 matching 9 bases. CDR3 DNA sequence: TGTGCCAGCAGCTTAGGAGGCGGGGGGGCGTACAATGAGCAGTTCTTC. It specifies CASSLGGGGAYNEQFF.